The rows below give T cell receptor beta chains drawn from one sample of a study of vaccination effects on CD4 cells after COVID-19. Profiled with immunoSEQ multiplex PCR; TCRdb holds only in-frame clones, not every one. The sample yields 30,000 to 40,000 clones, around three quarters seen once. No antigen is known for these receptors. The sequencing used CD4+ T cells from PBMCs cultured with HCoV-229E spike peptides, collected after COVID-19 vaccination. The receptors derive from a human donor who received a COVID-19 vaccine. Both conserved end residues are part of each CDR3. A D gene is named only where the DNA matches it firmly. The size of a clone is reported for some rows only, either as once, few or many, or as a class for expanded clones.

j_call: TRBJ1-1
clone_size: .
v_call: TRBV6-5
d_call: .
cdr3_nt: TGTGCCAGCAGGACGAGGAGGGATCAGCAAGCTTTCTTT
cdr3_aa: CASRTRRDQQAFF

j_call: TRBJ1-2
clone_size: .
v_call: TRBV6-1
d_call: TRBD1
cdr3_nt: TGTGCCAGCAGTGAAATTTGGACAGGGGGTTCTGGCTACACCTTC
cdr3_aa: CASSEIWTGGSGYTF

j_call: TRBJ2-3
clone_size: .
v_call: TRBV6-4
d_call: TRBD1
cdr3_nt: TGTGCCAGCAGTGAGGGACAGGGCGGGAGCACAGATACGCAGTATTTT
cdr3_aa: CASSEGQGGSTDTQYF

j_call: TRBJ2-7
clone_size: .
v_call: TRBV6-5
d_call: .
cdr3_nt: TGTGCCAGCATCGCGTCTGGGGACGAGCAGTACTTC
cdr3_aa: CASIASGDEQYF

j_call: TRBJ1-2
clone_size: .
v_call: TRBV19
d_call: .
cdr3_nt: TGTGCCAGTAGTATCGGTGGCAGGTCAGAATATGGCTACACCTTC
cdr3_aa: CASSIGGRSEYGYTF

j_call: TRBJ1-4
clone_size: .
v_call: TRBV6-5
d_call: .
cdr3_nt: TGTGCCAGCAGTTACTCGACGGGGCGGCGTGGTGAAAAACTGTTTTTT
cdr3_aa: CASSYSTGRRGEKLFF

j_call: TRBJ2-7
clone_size: .
v_call: TRBV7-9
d_call: TRBD1
cdr3_nt: TGTGCCAGCAGAAAGGACAGGGAAAACTACGAGCAGTACTTC
cdr3_aa: CASRKDRENYEQYF

j_call: TRBJ2-3
clone_size: .
v_call: TRBV4-2
d_call: .
cdr3_nt: TGTGCCAGCAGCCAAGTGTCGGGAGACACAGATACGCAGTATTTT
cdr3_aa: CASSQVSGDTDTQYF

j_call: TRBJ2-6
clone_size: .
v_call: TRBV21-1
d_call: .
cdr3_nt: TGTGCCAGCAGCAAATTTCTGGCTAGCAGGGACGATAAGTGGGTTTCTGGGGCCAACGTCCTGACTTTC
cdr3_aa: CASSKFLASRDDKWVSGANVLTF

j_call: TRBJ2-7
clone_size: .
v_call: TRBV5-6
d_call: .
cdr3_nt: TGTGCCAGCAGCTTGGGGCCCGGGACCCCATACGAGCAGTACTTC
cdr3_aa: CASSLGPGTPYEQYF

j_call: TRBJ1-3
clone_size: .
v_call: TRBV6-1
d_call: .
cdr3_nt: TGTGCCAGCAGTGATAATGTAATCCTCTCTGGAAACACCATATATTTT
cdr3_aa: CASSDNVILSGNTIYF

j_call: TRBJ2-1
clone_size: .
v_call: TRBV11-2
d_call: TRBD2
cdr3_nt: TGTGCCAGCAGCGCCCGAACTAGCGGGAGTAATAATGAGCAGTTCTTC
cdr3_aa: CASSARTSGSNNEQFF

j_call: TRBJ1-4
clone_size: .
v_call: TRBV4-1
d_call: .
cdr3_nt: TGCGCCAGCAGCCAAGTCCTACAGGGTTACTCTGAAAAACTGTTTTTT
cdr3_aa: CASSQVLQGYSEKLFF

j_call: TRBJ2-2
clone_size: few
v_call: TRBV4-1
d_call: .
cdr3_nt: TGCGCCAGCAGGTTGGACCCCGCTGCTTGGGGCGGGGAGCTGTTTTTT
cdr3_aa: CASRLDPAAWGGELFF

j_call: TRBJ2-7
clone_size: .
v_call: TRBV6-4
d_call: .
cdr3_nt: TGTGCCAGCATTGGCTACGAGCAGTACTTC
cdr3_aa: CASIGYEQYF

j_call: TRBJ1-3
clone_size: few
v_call: TRBV6-5
d_call: .
cdr3_nt: TGTGCCAGCAGGATTGACCCTGGAAACACCATATATTTT
cdr3_aa: CASRIDPGNTIYF

j_call: TRBJ2-5
clone_size: .
v_call: TRBV13
d_call: TRBD2
cdr3_nt: TGTGCCAGCAGCTTCTCTCCGGGACTAGCGGGGGGGGAAGAGACCCAGTACTTC
cdr3_aa: CASSFSPGLAGGEETQYF

j_call: TRBJ1-2
clone_size: .
v_call: TRBV6-5
d_call: .
cdr3_nt: TGTGCCAGCACGAGGGCTGAAGGCTACACCTTC
cdr3_aa: CASTRAEGYTF

j_call: TRBJ2-1
clone_size: .
v_call: TRBV10-3
d_call: .
cdr3_nt: TGTGCCATCAGCTCCGGACAGGAGCCCCGGGGGGCGTTTCGGAGTGAGCAGTTCTTC
cdr3_aa: CAISSGQEPRGAFRSEQFF

j_call: TRBJ2-5
clone_size: .
v_call: TRBV7-9
d_call: .
cdr3_nt: TGTGCCAGCAGCCCACCGAGATGGCGGGAGACCCAGTACTTC
cdr3_aa: CASSPPRWRETQYF

j_call: TRBJ2-7
clone_size: .
v_call: TRBV6-6
d_call: TRBD1
cdr3_nt: TGTGCCAGCAGTTACACCGGGACAGGTCCCTACGAGCAGTACTTC
cdr3_aa: CASSYTGTGPYEQYF

j_call: TRBJ1-2
clone_size: .
v_call: TRBV29-1
d_call: .
cdr3_nt: TGCAGCGCGGGGGATAACTATGGCTACACCTTC
cdr3_aa: CSAGDNYGYTF

j_call: TRBJ1-4
clone_size: .
v_call: TRBV3-1/TRBV3-2
d_call: .
cdr3_nt: TGTGCCAGCAGCCAAGATTTCCAGGGCCCACATTTT
cdr3_aa: CASSQDFQGPHF

j_call: TRBJ2-7
clone_size: once
v_call: TRBV2
d_call: .
cdr3_nt: TGTGCCAGCAGAGGGCAGCCCATCGGCGAGCAGTACTTC
cdr3_aa: CASRGQPIGEQYF

j_call: TRBJ1-1
clone_size: .
v_call: TRBV5-6
d_call: .
cdr3_nt: TGTGCCAGCAGCTTGATCCCCCGACGGTCTAGGGTCACTGAAGCTTTCTTT
cdr3_aa: CASSLIPRRSRVTEAFF

j_call: TRBJ1-1
clone_size: .
v_call: TRBV2
d_call: .
cdr3_nt: TGTGCCAGCAGTGAAGGGACAAGAGAAGCTTTCTTT
cdr3_aa: CASSEGTREAFF

j_call: TRBJ1-2
clone_size: .
v_call: TRBV19
d_call: TRBD1
cdr3_nt: TGTGCCAGTAGTACCGGGACAGGGGGCCGATACTATGGCTACACCTTC
cdr3_aa: CASSTGTGGRYYGYTF

j_call: TRBJ2-3
clone_size: .
v_call: TRBV11-2
d_call: .
cdr3_nt: TGTGCCAGCAGCAAGCCGCGAGATACGCAGTATTTT
cdr3_aa: CASSKPRDTQYF

j_call: TRBJ2-2
clone_size: once
v_call: TRBV7-2
d_call: .
cdr3_nt: TGTGCCAGCAGGGGGGCGGGAAACACCGGGGAGCTGTTTTTT
cdr3_aa: CASRGAGNTGELFF

j_call: TRBJ2-3
clone_size: .
v_call: TRBV5-4
d_call: .
cdr3_nt: TGTGCCAGCAGCTTGGCGGCGGGAAGCACAGATACGCAGTATTTT
cdr3_aa: CASSLAAGSTDTQYF

j_call: TRBJ2-5
clone_size: .
v_call: TRBV19
d_call: TRBD1
cdr3_nt: TGTGCCAGTAGTATATCCGGGACAGGGGGTCAAGAGACCCAGTACTTC
cdr3_aa: CASSISGTGGQETQYF

j_call: TRBJ2-5
clone_size: .
v_call: TRBV29-1
d_call: .
cdr3_nt: TGCAGCGTTGAGGGGGAACCGATGACCCAGTACTTC
cdr3_aa: CSVEGEPMTQYF

j_call: TRBJ2-3
clone_size: .
v_call: TRBV19
d_call: TRBD1
cdr3_nt: TGTGCCAGTAGTATAAGGACAGGGGCCACACTCACAGATACGCAGTATTTT
cdr3_aa: CASSIRTGATLTDTQYF

j_call: TRBJ2-5
clone_size: .
v_call: TRBV6-5
d_call: TRBD1
cdr3_nt: TGTGCCAGCACCGGGACAGGGGTGCGCGAGACCCAGTACTTC
cdr3_aa: CASTGTGVRETQYF

j_call: TRBJ1-1
clone_size: .
v_call: TRBV11-3
d_call: TRBD1
cdr3_nt: TGTGCCAGCAGCTTCTCCGGGACAGGGGAGTTCACTGAAGCTTTCTTT
cdr3_aa: CASSFSGTGEFTEAFF

j_call: TRBJ2-2
clone_size: few
v_call: TRBV5-1
d_call: TRBD2
cdr3_nt: TGCGCCAGCAGCTGGGGGACTAGCGGGATGGGTGCCGGGGAGCTGTTTTTT
cdr3_aa: CASSWGTSGMGAGELFF

j_call: TRBJ1-1
clone_size: .
v_call: TRBV3-1/TRBV3-2
d_call: .
cdr3_nt: TGTGCCAGCAGCCAAGGGAGGGAAATTAACACTGAAGCTTTCTTT
cdr3_aa: CASSQGREINTEAFF